This T cell receptor (beta chain) derives from a study of cytomegalovirus exposure and HLA in healthy donors. Turning to this clone: Its target is not known.

A multiplex PCR was run with 60 Vbeta primers and 13 Jbeta primers. Profiling relied on immunoSEQ multiplex PCR, and the TCRdb table lists in-frame clones only, not all of them. Here the sample spans fewer than 70,000 clones, approximately 68% being singletons. Trimming left V 7 bases short and J 0 bases short, with 10 bases between. CDR1 and CDR2 from the germline V gene are MNHEY and SVGAGI. This CDR3 has 15 residues. At the time of sampling, donors were nominally healthy, though unrecorded immune exposures were likely. Study findings and constraints: In a later analysis, HLA-C alleles had the fewest associated TCRs, DRB1 alleles the most. Exclusion applied to some V segments, including TRBV6-2 and TRBV6-3, as they were indistinguishable.

This receptor was identified in a woman in her 30s in good health and CMV-seronegative. Material: PBMCs. This sequence joins TRBV6-5 and TRBJ1-6; D gene ambiguous. This CDR3 reads CASNGGSSYNSPLHF. The CDR3 DNA reads as TGTGCCAGCAACGGCGGGAGCTCCTATAATTCACCCCTCCACTTT.